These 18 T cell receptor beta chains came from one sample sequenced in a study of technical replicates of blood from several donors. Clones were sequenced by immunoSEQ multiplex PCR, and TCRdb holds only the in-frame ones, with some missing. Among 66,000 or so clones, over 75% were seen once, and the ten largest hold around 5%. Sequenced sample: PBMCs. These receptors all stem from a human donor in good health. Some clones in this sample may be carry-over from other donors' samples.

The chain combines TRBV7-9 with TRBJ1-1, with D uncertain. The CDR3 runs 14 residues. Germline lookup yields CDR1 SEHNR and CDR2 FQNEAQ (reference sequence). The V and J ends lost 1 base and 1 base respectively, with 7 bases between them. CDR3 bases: TGTGCCAGCAGCTTAGGGCAGCGGAACACTGAAGCTTTCTTT. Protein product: CASSLGQRNTEAFF.

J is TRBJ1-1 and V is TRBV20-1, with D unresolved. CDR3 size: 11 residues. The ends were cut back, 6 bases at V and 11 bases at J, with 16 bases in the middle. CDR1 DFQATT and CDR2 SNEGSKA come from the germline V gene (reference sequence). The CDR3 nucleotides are TGCAGTGCAGTCACCGGGAGAGGGGCTTTCTTT. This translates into CSAVTGRGAFF.

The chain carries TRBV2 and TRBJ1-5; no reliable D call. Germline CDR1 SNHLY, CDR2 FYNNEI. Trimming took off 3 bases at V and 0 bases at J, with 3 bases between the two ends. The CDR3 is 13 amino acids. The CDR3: CASSDNSNQPQHF. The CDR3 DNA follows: TGTGCCAGCAGTGATAATAGCAATCAGCCCCAGCATTTT. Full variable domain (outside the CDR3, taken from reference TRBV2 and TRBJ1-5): EPEVTQTPSHQVTQMGQEVILRCVPISNHLYFYWYRQILGQKVEFLVSFYNNEISEKSEIFDDQFSVERPDGSNFTLKIRSTKLEDSAMYFCASSDNSNQPQHFGDGTRLSIL.

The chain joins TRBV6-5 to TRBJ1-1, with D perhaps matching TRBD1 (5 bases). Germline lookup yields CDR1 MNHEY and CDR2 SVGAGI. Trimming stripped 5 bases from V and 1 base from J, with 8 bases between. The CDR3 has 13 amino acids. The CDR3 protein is CASSRQGNTEAFF. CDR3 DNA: TGTGCCAGCAGTCGCCAGGGGAACACTGAAGCTTTCTTT.

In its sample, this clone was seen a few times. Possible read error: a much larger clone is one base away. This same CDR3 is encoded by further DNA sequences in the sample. CDR3 nucleotides: TGCGCCAGCAGCCCTAGCGGGGGGTACAATGAGCAGTTCTTC. Its protein product is CASSPSGGYNEQFF. The V call is TRBV5-1, the J call TRBJ2-1; 11 bases align to TRBD2. The CDR3 has 14 residues. Germline CDR1 and CDR2: SGHRS and YFSETQ. Trimming took 4 bases from V and 4 from J; bases not matched to a gene: 1.

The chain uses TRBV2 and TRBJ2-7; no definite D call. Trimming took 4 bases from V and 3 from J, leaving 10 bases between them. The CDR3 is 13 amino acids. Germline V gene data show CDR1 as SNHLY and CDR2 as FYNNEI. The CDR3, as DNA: TGTGCCAGCAGTGTTGCGGCGGACTACGAGCAGTACTTC. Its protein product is CASSVAADYEQYF.

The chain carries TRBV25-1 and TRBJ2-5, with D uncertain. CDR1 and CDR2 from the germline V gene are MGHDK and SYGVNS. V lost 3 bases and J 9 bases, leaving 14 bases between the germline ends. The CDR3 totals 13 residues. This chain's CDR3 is CASSEHTAAAQYF. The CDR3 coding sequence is TGTGCCAGCAGTGAGCACACCGCGGCGGCCCAGTACTTC.

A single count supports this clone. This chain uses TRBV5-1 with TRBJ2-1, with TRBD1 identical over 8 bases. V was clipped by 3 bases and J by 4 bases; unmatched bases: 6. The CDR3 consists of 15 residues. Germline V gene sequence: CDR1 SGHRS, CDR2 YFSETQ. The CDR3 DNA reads TGCGCCAGCAGCTCGGACAGGGAGTTGTACAATGAGCAGTTCTTC. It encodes CASSSDRELYNEQFF.

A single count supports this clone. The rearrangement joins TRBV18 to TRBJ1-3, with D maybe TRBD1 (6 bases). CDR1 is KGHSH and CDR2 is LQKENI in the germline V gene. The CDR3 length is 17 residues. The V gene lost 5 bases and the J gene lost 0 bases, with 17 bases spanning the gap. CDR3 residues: CASSSQTGTISGNTIYF. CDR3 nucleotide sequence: TGTGCCAGCTCATCCCAGACAGGTACCATCTCTGGAAACACCATATATTTT.

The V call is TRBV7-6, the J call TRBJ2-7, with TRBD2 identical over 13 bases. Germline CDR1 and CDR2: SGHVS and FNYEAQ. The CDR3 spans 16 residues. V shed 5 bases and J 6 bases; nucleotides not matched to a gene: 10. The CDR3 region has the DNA TGTGCCAGCAGCCCAAGACTAGCGGGGGGATCCCCCGAGCAGTACTTC. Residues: CASSPRLAGGSPEQYF.

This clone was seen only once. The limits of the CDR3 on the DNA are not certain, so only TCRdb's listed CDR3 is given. CDR3 sequence reads: CASSSSEGTEAFF. The chain couples TRBV6-6 to TRBJ1-1. Germline CDR1 reads MNHNY; CDR2 reads SVGAGI (reference sequence). Including both end residues, the CDR3 is 13 amino acids long.

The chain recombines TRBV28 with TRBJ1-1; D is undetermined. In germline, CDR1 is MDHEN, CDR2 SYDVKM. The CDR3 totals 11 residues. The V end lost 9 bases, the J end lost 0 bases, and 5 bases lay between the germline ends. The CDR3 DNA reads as TGTGCCAGTGAGATGAACACTGAAGCTTTCTTT. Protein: CASEMNTEAFF.

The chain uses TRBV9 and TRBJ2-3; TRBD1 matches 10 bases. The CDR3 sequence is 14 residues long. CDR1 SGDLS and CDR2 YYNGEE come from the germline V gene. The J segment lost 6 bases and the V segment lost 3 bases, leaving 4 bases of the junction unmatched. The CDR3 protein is CASSEGQGGDTQYF. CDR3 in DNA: TGTGCCAGCAGCGAAGGACAGGGGGGGGATACGCAGTATTTT. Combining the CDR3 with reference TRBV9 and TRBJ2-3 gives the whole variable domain DSGVTQTPKHLITATGQRVTLRCSPRSGDLSVYWYQQSLDQGLQFLIQYYNGEERAKGNILERFSAQQFPDLHSELNLSSLELGDSALYFCASSEGQGGDTQYFGPGTRLTVL.

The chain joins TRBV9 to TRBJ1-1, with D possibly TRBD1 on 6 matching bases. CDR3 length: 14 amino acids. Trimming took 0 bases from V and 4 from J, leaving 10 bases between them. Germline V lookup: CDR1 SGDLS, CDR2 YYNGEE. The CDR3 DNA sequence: TGTGCCAGCAGCGTAGGACAGGCAGTCACTGAAGCTTTCTTT. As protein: CASSVGQAVTEAFF.

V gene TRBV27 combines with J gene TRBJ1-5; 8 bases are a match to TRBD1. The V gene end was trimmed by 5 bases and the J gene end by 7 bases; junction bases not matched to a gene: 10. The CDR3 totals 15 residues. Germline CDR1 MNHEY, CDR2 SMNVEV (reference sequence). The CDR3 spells CASSPVGRGQQPQHF. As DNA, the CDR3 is TGTGCCAGCAGTCCCGTCGGCAGGGGGCAACAGCCCCAGCATTTT.

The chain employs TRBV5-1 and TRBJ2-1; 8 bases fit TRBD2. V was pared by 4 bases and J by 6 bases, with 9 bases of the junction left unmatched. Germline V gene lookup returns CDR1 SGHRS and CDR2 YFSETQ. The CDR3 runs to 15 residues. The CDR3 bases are TGCGCCAGCAGCCCTAGTGCGGGGGGCCTCAATGAGCAGTTCTTC. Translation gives CASSPSAGGLNEQFF.

This CDR3 is CASSSGTGDTTNEKLFF. As DNA, the CDR3 is TGTGCCAGCAGCTCCGGGACAGGGGATACAACTAATGAAAAACTGTTTTTT. The chain recombines TRBV5-4 with TRBJ1-4, with TRBD1 matching over 10 bases. Trimming took 3 bases from V and 0 from J; bases not matched to a gene: 5. Germline V gene sequence: CDR1 SGHNT, CDR2 YYREEE (reference sequence). The CDR3 loop spans 17 amino acids.

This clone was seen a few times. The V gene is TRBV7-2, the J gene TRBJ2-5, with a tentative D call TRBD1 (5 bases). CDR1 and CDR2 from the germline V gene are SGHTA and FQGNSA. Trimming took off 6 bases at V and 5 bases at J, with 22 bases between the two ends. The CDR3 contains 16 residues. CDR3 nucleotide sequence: TGTGCCAGCAGTCCGGGCGGCGTTAGGGGTGTGGAGACCCAGTACTTC. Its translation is CASSPGGVRGVETQYF.